These 22 T cell receptor beta chains were sequenced from one sample in a study of shared clonotypes between healthy human individuals. Generated by immunoSEQ multiplex PCR, the TCRdb table keeps only in-frame clones and is missing some. The table records under 85,000 clones, roughly three fifths of them present only once. Sequencing input: memory CD8+ T cells sorted from blood. Regarding subset: CD45RO+ cells pooled with CCR7-negative TemRA cells. The receptor set was obtained from a man aged 25 to 40 in good health.

Turning to this clone: The junction differs from germline at one of its ends, possibly a read error. The rearrangement uses TRBV5-3 and TRBJ2-1; D is unclear. TRBV5-3 counts as an open reading frame of uncertain function. The CDR3 has 11 amino acids. For the CDR3, the DNA is TGTGCCAGCAGCTTTTGGGATGAGCAGTTCTTC. This gives the protein CASSFWDEQFF.

This clone was seen only once. Other DNA sequences within the sample encode an identical CDR3. The J gene is TRBJ2-7, the V gene TRBV6-1; a weak D match, TRBD1 (6 bases). V was clipped by 11 bases and J by 0 bases, with 11 bases between them. Germline CDR1 is MNHNS and CDR2 is SASEGT. The CDR3 covers 12 residues. The CDR3 reads CASSGDSYEQYF. The CDR3 DNA follows: TGTGCCTCCTCAGGGGACTCCTACGAGCAGTACTTC.

The chain uses TRBV10-3 and TRBJ2-7; 7 nucleotides line up with TRBD1. CDR3 length: 15 residues. V gave up 7 bases and J gave up 5 bases; unmatched junction bases: 14. Germline assignment: CDR1 ENHRY and CDR2 SYGVKD. The CDR3 sequence is CAINKRGPALDEQYF. The CDR3 DNA reads as TGTGCCATCAATAAGAGGGGGCCGGCCCTCGACGAGCAGTACTTC.

The chain employs TRBV4-2 and TRBJ2-5; D is possibly TRBD2 (5 bases). Trimming stripped 2 bases from V and 4 bases from J, with 17 bases between. This CDR3 contains 16 residues. The germline V gene encodes CDR1 LGHNA and CDR2 YNFKEQ. The CDR3 reads CASSQNAGAEGETQYF. The CDR3 DNA is TGTGCCAGCAGCCAAAACGCCGGCGCCGAGGGAGAGACCCAGTACTTC.

J is TRBJ2-1 and V is TRBV6-1; no clear D gene. CDR3 size: 14 residues. CDR1 is MNHNS and CDR2 is SASEGT in the germline V gene. V dropped 1 base and J dropped 0 bases, with 4 bases sitting between them. Here the CDR3 DNA reads TGTGCCAGCAGTGAAGACAGCTCCTACAATGAGCAGTTCTTC. Translation gives CASSEDSSYNEQFF.

This clone was seen more than once but under ten times. CDR3 sequence (DNA): TGCGCCACCCCCCTCGGGGGCACCGGGGAGCTGTTTTTT. Translated: CATPLGGTGELFF. This chain uses TRBV10-2 with TRBJ2-2, with D perhaps TRBD2 (6 bases). Trimming removed 10 bases from V and 4 bases from J, with 13 bases in between. The CDR3 is 13 amino acids. Germline V lookup: CDR1 WSHSY, CDR2 SAAADI.

Many counts were recorded for this clone. V is TRBV5-1 and J is TRBJ2-6; no clear D. Germline V gene sequence: CDR1 SGHRS, CDR2 YFSETQ. The CDR3 has 17 residues. Trimming shortened V by 0 bases and J by 1 base, and 11 bases separated the two germline ends. Written as DNA, the CDR3 is TGCGCCAGCAGCTTGGTATTCAGGCTGTCTGGGGCCAACGTCCTGACTTTC. Its protein product is CASSLVFRLSGANVLTF.

The chain carries TRBV30 and TRBJ2-7; no definite D call. Between the trimmed V and J ends, which lost 3 bases and 5 bases, there was a span of 11 bases. The CDR3 loop spans 12 amino acids. Germline CDR1 and CDR2: GTSNPN and SVGIG (reference sequence). For the CDR3, the DNA is TGTGCCTGGAGCCCCTCAGGCGACGAGCAGTACTTC. Encoded protein: CAWSPSGDEQYF.

This clone was seen a handful of times. V and J are TRBV28 and TRBJ2-5; TRBD2 might be the D (6 bases). Deletions cut 5 bases from V and 1 base from J, with 11 bases between. CDR3 size: 14 residues. CDR1 and CDR2 from the germline V gene are MDHEN and SYDVKM. This CDR3 reads CASSELGGQETQYF. CDR3 sequence (DNA): TGTGCCAGCAGTGAATTGGGGGGCCAAGAGACCCAGTACTTC. Drawing the rest from reference TRBV28 and TRBJ2-5, the complete variable domain is DVKVTQSSRYLVKRTGEKVFLECVQDMDHENMFWYRQDPGLGLRLIYFSYDVKMKEKGDIPEGYSVSREKKERFSLILESASTNQTSMYLCASSELGGQETQYFGPGTRLLVL.

This clone was detected many times. This chain joins TRBV30 and TRBJ2-6; TRBD1 aligns across 9 bases. Per germline, CDR1 GTSNPN and CDR2 SVGIG (reference sequence). V shed 1 base and J 0 bases; nucleotides not matched to a gene: 1. This CDR3 comprises 16 residues. The CDR3 DNA sequence: TGTGCCTGGAGTGGGACAGGGGTCTCTGGGGCCAACGTCCTGACTTTC. The encoded protein is CAWSGTGVSGANVLTF.

The CDR3, as DNA: TGTGCCAGCAGTGGGTCAGTGGGAAACACCATATATTTT. This codes for CASSGSVGNTIYF. This chain links TRBV25-1 with TRBJ1-3; D is unclear. Germline V gene data show CDR1 as MGHDK and CDR2 as SYGVNS. CDR3 length equals 13 residues. Trimming stripped 4 bases from V and 4 bases from J, with 8 bases between.

The chain recombines TRBV11-1 with TRBJ1-2; a weak D match, TRBD1 (5 bases). CDR1 is SGHAT, CDR2 FQDESV, per germline (reference sequence). The V end was cut by 5 bases, the J end by 4 bases, with 14 bases between. This CDR3 contains 14 residues. CDR3 protein: CASSGAGKTYGYTF. DNA for the CDR3: TGTGCCAGCAGCGGGGCTGGAAAGACCTATGGCTACACCTTC.

The genes are TRBV7-2 and TRBJ2-5, with TRBD2 as a possible D gene (6 bases). Germline V gene sequence: CDR1 SGHTA, CDR2 FQGNSA. V was cut by 1 base and J by 4 bases, with 13 bases left in between. The CDR3 is 15 amino acids. CDR3 loop: CASSLVGTSAETQYF. The CDR3 DNA reads as TGTGCCAGCAGCTTAGTAGGGACTTCTGCAGAGACCCAGTACTTC.

The chain couples TRBV6-1 to TRBJ1-1; tentative D call: TRBD1 (5 bases). V was trimmed by 4 bases and J by 0 bases, leaving 12 bases between them. The CDR3 is made up of 15 amino acids. The germline V gene has CDR1 MNHNS and CDR2 SASEGT. DNA for the CDR3: TGTGCCAGCAGTGGGGGGTTCAGGGTGAACACTGAAGCTTTCTTT. Its protein product is CASSGGFRVNTEAFF.

About this clone: Germline and junction disagree at one end, which may indicate a read error. The chain carries TRBV7-4 and TRBJ2-3; D is perhaps TRBD1 (6 bases). Germline CDR1 reads SGHVT; CDR2 reads SQSDAQ. The CDR3 is 11 residues long. The CDR3 DNA is TGTGCCAGCAGCTCCTCCTCCGGGACATACTTT. It specifies CASSSSSGTYF.

At least ten counts were recorded for this clone. In the same sample, other DNA sequences code for this CDR3. V is TRBV10-2 and J is TRBJ2-7, with D unclear. The V end lost 1 base, the J end lost 3 bases, and 7 bases lay between the germline ends. The CDR3 loop spans 13 amino acids. Per germline, CDR1 WSHSY and CDR2 SAAADI. The CDR3 sequence: CASSEFSSYEQYF. CDR3 sequence (DNA): TGCGCCAGCAGTGAGTTTAGCAGCTACGAGCAGTACTTC.

This clone was picked up a small number of times. V gene TRBV11-2 combines with J gene TRBJ2-2; 9 nucleotides line up with TRBD1. This CDR3 contains 15 residues. The trim removed 5 bases at V and 6 bases at J, leaving 7 bases unmatched. The germline V gene has CDR1 SGHAT and CDR2 FQNNGV. The CDR3 reads CASSPPYRGPGELFF. The CDR3 region has the DNA TGTGCCAGCAGCCCGCCCTACAGGGGGCCCGGGGAGCTGTTTTTT.

The chain joins TRBV11-2 to TRBJ2-7, with 12 bases matching TRBD1. The CDR3 has 15 residues. V dropped 6 bases and J dropped 2; count of bases not matched to a gene: 5. Germline loops: CDR1 SGHAT, CDR2 FQNNGV. CDR3 bases: TGTGCCAGCAGTGAGGGACAGGGGGCTCCCTACGAGCAGTACTTC. Translation: CASSEGQGAPYEQYF.

This chain connects TRBV4-1 to TRBJ2-6; D uncertain. The V and J ends lost 11 bases and 2 bases respectively, with 7 bases between them. Germline V gene lookup returns CDR1 MGHRA and CDR2 YSYEKL. This CDR3 contains 12 residues. This CDR3 is CAPRTGANVLTF. CDR3 sequence (DNA): TGCGCCCCCAGGACTGGGGCCAACGTCCTGACTTTC.

The table lists this clone with a few counts. This rearrangement joins TRBV7-9 to TRBJ2-1; D remains ambiguous. Germline loops: CDR1 SEHNR, CDR2 FQNEAQ (reference sequence). The CDR3 has 15 residues. The V end lost 3 bases, the J end lost 2 bases, and 11 bases lay between the germline ends. Here the CDR3 DNA reads TGTGCCAGCAGCTTGGCGGTCGGAGCCTACAATGAGCAGTTCTTC. As protein: CASSLAVGAYNEQFF.

The chain recombines TRBV11-2 with TRBJ2-1; TRBD2 agrees at 8 bases. The J segment lost 5 bases and the V segment lost 5 bases, leaving 8 bases of the junction unmatched. The CDR3 runs to 15 residues. CDR1 and CDR2 (germline): SGHAT, FQNNGV. CDR3 sequence (DNA): TGTGCCAGCAGCGAGACTAGCGAATACGACAATGAGCAGTTCTTC. Translated: CASSETSEYDNEQFF.

CDR3 coding DNA: TGTGCCAGCAGGGGCTTAGCGGGAGCCGGGGAGCTGTTTTTT. This gives the protein CASRGLAGAGELFF. V is TRBV28 and J is TRBJ2-2, with 9 bases that match TRBD2. V lost 6 bases to trimming and J lost 6 bases; unmatched junction nucleotides: 5. Germline V CDR1 and CDR2: MDHEN, SYDVKM. This CDR3 region has 14 residues.